The subject of this entry is one T cell receptor beta chain. Its cognate antigen is unknown. A multiplex PCR was run with 60 Vbeta primers and 13 Jbeta primers. This table comes from immunoSEQ multiplex PCR, and its TCRdb copy is limited to in-frame clones, with some not included. The sample consists of about 180,000 clones, more than 60% of them appearing once. The data were taken from a study of cytomegalovirus exposure and HLA in healthy donors. Whole-study context: Among the 300 to 450 genotyped donors, over 70% were placed in the Caucasian-associated ancestry cluster.

Study results and caveats: TCR beta sequences reportedly predicted the HLA-A and HLA-B alleles of most subjects accurately. A further, later analysis showed that HLA-associated TCR beta chains (compared with equally common others) were more clonally expanded. Immune exposure data for these donors was limited to CMV serostatus.

The CDR3 sequence is 16 residues long. The V gene's germline CDR1 is MNHEY and CDR2 SMNVEV (reference sequence). J is TRBJ2-5 and V is TRBV27, with TRBD2 matching over 14 bases. The DNA end favors TRBJ2-7, so the J call may be wrong. This receptor was identified in a woman in her sixties in good health and CMV-seropositive. Sequences were obtained from PBMCs. The CDR3: CASSLGGTSGRLEQYF. CDR3 sequence (DNA): TGTGCCAGCAGTTTGGGAGGGACTAGCGGGAGACTCGAGCAGTACTTC.